These 25 T cell receptor beta chains came from one sample sequenced in a study of T-cell memory formation after mild COVID-19. MiXCR, applied by TCRdb to the 5' RACE reads, yields one record per CDR3 protein. The sample comprises about 560,000 distinct CDR3 sequences, 17% of which are singletons, and about 7.5% rests with the top ten. The sequenced sample was PBMCs or a T cell subset sorted from them (not recorded which). The receptors shown here come from an adult woman who had mild COVID-19 (a few samples of this study predate the infection). Cell type and time point are not known.

In this sample, this clonotype turned up a few times. This rearrangement joins TRBV14 to TRBJ2-5, with D possibly being TRBD1 (5 bases). CDR1 SGHDN and CDR2 FVKESK come from the germline V gene. The CDR3 is made up of 18 amino acids. V lost 0 bases and J 5 bases, leaving 22 bases between the germline ends. CDR3 nucleotides: TGTGCCAGCAGCCAAGAACCCCTGCAGGGAAGGGCTCAGGAGACCCAGTACTTC. Its translation: CASSQEPLQGRAQETQYF. Looking up the rest from reference TRBV14 and TRBJ2-5 gives the full variable domain: EAGVTQFPSHSVIEKGQTVTLRCDPISGHDNLYWYRRVMGKEIKFLLHFVKESKQDESGMPNNRFLAERTGGTYSTLKVQPAELEDSGVYFCASSQEPLQGRAQETQYFGPGTRLLVL.

The V and J genes are TRBV29-1 and TRBJ2-7, with 9 bases lining up with TRBD2. The V segment lost 3 bases and the J segment 6 bases; nucleotides outside the gene matches: 0. Germline loops: CDR1 SQVTM, CDR2 ANQGSEA. The CDR3 has 11 amino acids. CDR3 in amino acids: CSVEREGEQYF. The CDR3 coding sequence is TGCAGCGTTGAGCGGGAGGGCGAGCAGTACTTC.

J is TRBJ2-6 and V is TRBV6-2 or TRBV6-3; possibly TRBD1 for D (5 bases). CDR1 and CDR2 from the germline V gene are MNHEY and SVGEGT. V dropped 10 bases and J dropped 1 base, with 8 bases sitting between them. CDR3 length: 13 residues. CDR3 nucleotides: TGTGCCATCCAGGGTTCTGGGGCCAACGTCCTGACTTTC. It specifies CAIQGSGANVLTF.

V is TRBV7-8 and J is TRBJ1-5; TRBD1 aligns across 8 bases. V was clipped by 1 base and J by 4 bases; unmatched bases: 3. The CDR3 is 15 residues long. Germline V gene data show CDR1 as SGHVS and CDR2 as FQNEAQ. The CDR3 region has the DNA TGTGCCAGCAGCTTAGAGCGGACAGGGAATCAGCCCCAGCATTTT. The encoded protein is CASSLERTGNQPQHF.

This clonotype appeared a few times. The chain employs TRBV10-3 and TRBJ1-2, with unresolved D. The CDR3 extends over 16 amino acids. In germline, CDR1 is ENHRY, CDR2 SYGVKD. V was clipped by 3 bases and J by 2 bases, with 16 bases between them. This chain's CDR3 is CAISDPLRRLNYGYTF. CDR3 sequence (DNA): TGTGCCATCAGTGACCCTCTGAGGCGACTAAACTATGGCTACACCTTC.

This clonotype was counted between two and nine times. The chain recombines TRBV20-1 with TRBJ1-5; the D gene is possibly TRBD1 (5 bases). Looked up from germline, CDR1 is DFQATT and CDR2 is SNEGSKA (reference sequence). CDR3 length: 13 amino acids. The V gene lost 5 bases and the J gene lost 2 bases, with 10 bases spanning the gap. The CDR3 protein is CSAGAGGNQPQHF. The CDR3 nucleotides are TGCAGTGCTGGGGCGGGAGGCAATCAGCCCCAGCATTTT.

This clonotype was recorded a few times. V usage is TRBV30 and J usage is TRBJ2-7, with D possibly matching TRBD1 (5 bases). The CDR3 sequence is 12 residues long. Per the germline V gene, CDR1 is GTSNPN and CDR2 is SVGIG (reference sequence). V gave up 4 bases and J gave up 2 bases, with 9 bases separating them. The CDR3 loop is CAWNEDTYEQYF. The DNA of the CDR3 is TGTGCCTGGAACGAGGACACCTACGAGCAGTACTTC.

A few counts support this clonotype. The V call is TRBV12-3 or TRBV12-4, the J call TRBJ2-1; 11 nucleotides line up with TRBD2. The J segment lost 6 bases and the V segment lost 4 bases, leaving 5 bases of the junction unmatched. The CDR3 has 15 amino acids. The CDR3 coding sequence is TGTGCCAGCAGTTCTGTAGCGGGAGGGCCCAATGAGCAGTTCTTC. It translates to CASSSVAGGPNEQFF.

This chain links TRBV7-6 with TRBJ2-2; the D gene is possibly TRBD1 (6 bases). Germline loops: CDR1 SGHVS, CDR2 FNYEAQ. Trimming took 2 bases from V and 6 from J, leaving 10 bases between them. CDR3 length: 14 residues. The CDR3 here is CASSLTGSSGELFF. The CDR3 DNA sequence: TGTGCCAGCAGCTTAACAGGGTCCTCCGGGGAGCTGTTTTTT.

This clonotype was seen more than once but under ten times. The V call is TRBV20-1, the J call TRBJ2-3; 13 positions match TRBD2. CDR1 is DFQATT, CDR2 SNEGSKA, per germline (reference sequence). The CDR3 is made up of 16 amino acids. V lost 2 bases and J lost 2; bases outside the gene matches: 4. The CDR3 loop is CSARWGTSGNTDTQYF. CDR3 in DNA: TGCAGTGCTAGATGGGGGACTAGCGGGAACACAGATACGCAGTATTTT.

The rearrangement joins TRBV12-3 or TRBV12-4 to TRBJ1-2; possible D gene TRBD1, 6 bases. V shed 9 bases and J shed 5 bases, with 22 bases lying between them. This CDR3 is 15 amino acids long. This CDR3 reads CARSEPGTGLYGYTF. For the CDR3, the DNA is TGTGCCAGATCCGAACCCGGAACAGGGCTTTATGGCTACACCTTC.

This clonotype has just a few counts. The chain is built from TRBV12-3 or TRBV12-4 and TRBJ2-1, with D tentatively TRBD2 (5 bases). V lost 6 bases and J lost 5, with 17 bases in between. This CDR3 has 15 amino acids. CDR3 sequence reads: CASRTTSGRHNEQFF. CDR3 sequence (DNA): TGTGCCAGCAGGACCACTAGTGGGAGACACAATGAGCAGTTCTTC.

The rearrangement links TRBV6-4 to TRBJ1-1; D is unresolved. The germline V and J ends were trimmed by 4 bases and 3 bases, with 12 bases remaining between them. The length of the CDR3 is 14 residues. Per the germline V gene, CDR1 is MRHNA and CDR2 is SNTAGT. The CDR3 region is CASSGTEEDTEAFF. In DNA form, the CDR3 reads TGTGCCAGCAGTGGAACAGAGGAGGACACTGAAGCTTTCTTT.

This clonotype appeared a few times. The DNA for the CDR3 is TGCGCCAGCAGCCCCCAGGGAGGACAGGGGATGAACACTGAAGCTTTCTTT. Translated, it gives CASSPQGGQGMNTEAFF. V and J are TRBV4-1 and TRBJ1-1, with 9 bases that match TRBD1. Germline trimming cut 4 bases from V and 0 bases from J; bases unmatched to any gene: 9. Germline V gene data show CDR1 as MGHRA and CDR2 as YSYEKL. The CDR3 loop spans 17 amino acids.

This rearrangement joins TRBV7-8 to TRBJ2-7; 9 bases agree with TRBD2. With 6 bases clipped from V and 1 base from J, the junction kept 10 bases outside the gene matches. This CDR3 is 16 amino acids long. The germline CDR1 and CDR2 sequences are SGHVS and FQNEAQ. DNA for the CDR3: TGTGCCAGCAGTCCCCGCGGGACTAGCCTATCCTACGAGCAGTACTTC. Translating it yields CASSPRGTSLSYEQYF.

This clonotype showed up just a few times. V is TRBV12-3 or TRBV12-4 and J is TRBJ1-2; weak D call: TRBD1 (5 bases). The length of the CDR3 is 16 residues. Between the trimmed V and J ends, which lost 4 bases and 4 bases, there was a span of 19 bases. The CDR3 loop is CASSSTDFQVFYGYTF. The CDR3 DNA reads as TGTGCCAGCAGTTCGACAGACTTTCAGGTATTCTATGGCTACACCTTC.

This clonotype appeared a few times. The rearrangement joins TRBV7-2 to TRBJ2-1; TRBD2 aligns across 12 bases. Unmatched junction bases numbered 3, after V lost 4 bases and J lost 2 bases. The CDR3 is 16 residues long. Per the germline V gene, CDR1 is SGHTA and CDR2 is FQGNSA. CDR3 coding DNA: TGTGCCAGCAGCTCATCTAGCGGGGGGGCCTACAATGAGCAGTTCTTC. Amino acids: CASSSSSGGAYNEQFF.

V usage is TRBV12-3 or TRBV12-4 and J usage is TRBJ2-3; 8 positions match TRBD1. With V trimmed by 5 bases and J by 2 bases, 6 bases remained unmatched. The CDR3 runs 15 residues. This CDR3 is CASSPPGQVTDTQYF. The CDR3 DNA sequence: TGTGCCAGCAGTCCACCGGGACAGGTCACAGATACGCAGTATTTT.

This clonotype was seen a handful of times. The CDR3 loop reads CASSWAGTSQETQYF. CDR3 nucleotide sequence: TGTGCCAGCAGTTGGGCGGGGACCTCCCAAGAGACCCAGTACTTC. The chain carries TRBV5-4 and TRBJ2-5; D possibly corresponds to TRBD2 (6 bases). The CDR3 loop spans 15 amino acids. Germline values: CDR1 SGHNT, CDR2 YYREEE (reference sequence). The V end lost 5 bases, the J end lost 1 base, and 15 bases lay between the germline ends.

This clonotype was seen only a few times. The V gene is TRBV2, the J gene TRBJ1-3, with TRBD1 as a possible D gene (5 bases). CDR3 size: 15 residues. V lost 7 bases and J lost 0, with 13 bases in between. Germline-derived CDR1 and CDR2 are SNHLY and FYNNEI. Written as DNA, the CDR3 is TGTGCCAGCATACGGGACCTAAGCTCTGGAAACACCATATATTTT. This codes for CASIRDLSSGNTIYF.

This chain links TRBV20-1 with TRBJ1-2, with 10 bases that match TRBD1. The CDR3 is made up of 13 amino acids. After removal of 0 bases from V and 9 bases from J, the junction contained 4 bases not matched to a gene. CDR1 and CDR2 from the germline V gene are DFQATT and SNEGSKA (reference sequence). The CDR3 nucleotides read TGCAGTGCTAGAGACGGGACAGGGGTGAGCTACACCTTC. It is translated as CSARDGTGVSYTF.

V is TRBV2 and J is TRBJ1-3, with D perhaps matching TRBD1 (6 bases). The V gene lost 10 bases and the J gene lost 2 bases, with 12 bases spanning the gap. Germline-derived CDR1 and CDR2 are SNHLY and FYNNEI. The CDR3 has 13 amino acids. The CDR3 reads CATYRVPGNTIYF. The CDR3 DNA is TGTGCCACTTACAGGGTCCCTGGAAACACCATATATTTT.

This clonotype has a single count. The chain combines TRBV12-3 or TRBV12-4 with TRBJ2-3; D not resolved. This CDR3 has 12 amino acids. V lost 4 bases and J 5 bases, leaving 7 bases between the germline ends. The CDR3 loop is CASSSLQDTQYF. The DNA for the CDR3 is TGTGCCAGCAGTTCCCTTCAAGATACGCAGTATTTT.

V usage is TRBV6-2 or TRBV6-3 and J usage is TRBJ1-5, with D unclear. CDR3 length: 13 amino acids. Germline V gives CDR1 MNHEY, CDR2 SVGEGT. V was clipped by 1 base and J by 4 bases, with 5 bases between them. The CDR3 sequence: CASSYFPNQPQHF. The CDR3 coding sequence is TGTGCCAGCAGTTACTTTCCTAATCAGCCCCAGCATTTT.

The CDR3 DNA reads TGCGCCAGCAGTTCGGGACTAACTAGCACAGATACGCAGTATTTT. This encodes CASSSGLTSTDTQYF. The rearrangement uses TRBV5-1 and TRBJ2-3; 7 bases line up with TRBD2. The CDR3 consists of 15 residues. V was pared by 5 bases and J by 0 bases, with 6 bases of the junction left unmatched. In germline, CDR1 is SGHRS, CDR2 YFSETQ.